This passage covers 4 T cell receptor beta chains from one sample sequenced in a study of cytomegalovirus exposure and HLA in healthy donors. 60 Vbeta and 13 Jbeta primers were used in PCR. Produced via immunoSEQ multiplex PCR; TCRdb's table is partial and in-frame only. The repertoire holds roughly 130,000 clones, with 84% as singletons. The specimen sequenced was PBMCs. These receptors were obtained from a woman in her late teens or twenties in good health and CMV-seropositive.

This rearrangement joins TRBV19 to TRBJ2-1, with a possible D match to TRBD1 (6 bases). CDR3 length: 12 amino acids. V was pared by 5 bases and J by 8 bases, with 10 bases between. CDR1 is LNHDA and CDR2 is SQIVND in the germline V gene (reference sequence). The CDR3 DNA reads TGTGCCAGTAGTGGGGGCTCTCATGAGCAGTTCTTC. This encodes CASSGGSHEQFF. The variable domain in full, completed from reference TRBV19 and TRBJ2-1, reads DGGITQSPKYLFRKEGQNVTLSCEQNLNHDAMYWYRQDPGQGLRLIYYSQIVNDFQKGDIAEGYSVSREKKESFPLTVTSAQKNPTAFYLCASSGGSHEQFFGPGTRLTVL.

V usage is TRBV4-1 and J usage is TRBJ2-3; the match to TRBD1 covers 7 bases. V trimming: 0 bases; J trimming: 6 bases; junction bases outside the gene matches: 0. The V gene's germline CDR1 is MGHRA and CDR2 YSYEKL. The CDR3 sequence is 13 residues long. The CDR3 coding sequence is TGCGCCAGCAGCCAAGACAGGGGGGATACGCAGTATTTT. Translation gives CASSQDRGDTQYF.

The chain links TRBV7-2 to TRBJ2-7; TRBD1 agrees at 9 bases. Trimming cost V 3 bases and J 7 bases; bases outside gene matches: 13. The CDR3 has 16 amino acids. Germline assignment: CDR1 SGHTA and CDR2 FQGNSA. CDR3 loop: CASSLAYRGPIGEQYF. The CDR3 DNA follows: TGTGCCAGCAGCTTGGCATACAGGGGGCCCATCGGGGAGCAGTACTTC.

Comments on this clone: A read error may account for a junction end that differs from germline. CDR3 DNA sequence: TGTTCCAGCAGCTTAGTGTTAGGGACACCGAAGGATGGCTACACCTTC. Amino acids: CSSSLVLGTPKDGYTF. V gene TRBV7-9 combines with J gene TRBJ1-2; D perhaps matches TRBD1 (6 bases). Looked up from germline, CDR1 is SEHNR and CDR2 is FQNEAQ (reference sequence). The CDR3 runs to 16 residues.